This T cell receptor beta chain stems from a study of blood T cells in healthy people across ages. Study results and limitations: Naive T cell percentage and TCR beta diversity correlated strongly. Long-lived donors carried more naive CD4+ cells and greater diversity than aged donors.

As to this clonotype: Its specificity is unknown.

Trimming shortened V by 3 bases and J by 4 bases, and 15 bases separated the two germline ends. Germline V gives CDR1 ENHRY, CDR2 SYGVKD. CDR3 length: 15 amino acids. Combining a sample-barcoded 5' primer with a J-beta primer mix, a second PCR ran for about 6 to 11 cycles. TCRdb reprocessed the 5' RACE reads with MiXCR, giving one entry per CDR3 protein. Among over 1,200,000 distinct CDR3 sequences listed, approximately 59% were seen once. This clonotype was obtained from a young man in good health. Material: blood. The chain recombines TRBV10-3 with TRBJ1-2, with D possibly matching TRBD1 (5 bases). The CDR3 DNA follows: TGTGCCATCAGTGAAGACAGCCCTTTCCCCTATGGCTACACCTTC. Its translation: CAISEDSPFPYGYTF.